The clone carrying this T cell receptor beta chain was picked up one time. Its antigen is not known. The data were obtained in a study of T cells in localized non-small cell lung cancer. Samples of adjacent lung lacking atypia were obtained no closer than 2 cm to the tumor margin. Study-level points and caveats: Owing to sequencing of a solitary tumor region, heterogeneity cannot be discounted. A denser population of T cells in blood accompanied longer overall survival. Uninvolved neighboring lung showed the greatest T cell clonality, exceeding tumor.

The germline V gene encodes CDR1 SGHRS and CDR2 YFSETQ. This CDR3 spans 14 amino acids. V was cut by 0 bases and J by 9 bases, with 10 bases left in between. Assay used: immunoSEQ multiplex PCR; TCRdb lists only in-frame clones, some missing. This sample has some 1,500 clones; about 24% occur once, and the top ten carry about 8.3%. This chain uses TRBV5-1 with TRBJ1-6; tentative D call: TRBD1 (5 bases). The TCR sequence derives from a man aged 18-55 years with stage II lung adenocarcinoma. This specimen consisted of normal lung tissue next to the tumor, obtained before any cancer treatment. The CDR3 sequence: CASSLAGGGSPLHF. The CDR3 nucleotides are TGCGCCAGCAGCTTGGCGGGTGGGGGTTCACCCCTCCACTTT.